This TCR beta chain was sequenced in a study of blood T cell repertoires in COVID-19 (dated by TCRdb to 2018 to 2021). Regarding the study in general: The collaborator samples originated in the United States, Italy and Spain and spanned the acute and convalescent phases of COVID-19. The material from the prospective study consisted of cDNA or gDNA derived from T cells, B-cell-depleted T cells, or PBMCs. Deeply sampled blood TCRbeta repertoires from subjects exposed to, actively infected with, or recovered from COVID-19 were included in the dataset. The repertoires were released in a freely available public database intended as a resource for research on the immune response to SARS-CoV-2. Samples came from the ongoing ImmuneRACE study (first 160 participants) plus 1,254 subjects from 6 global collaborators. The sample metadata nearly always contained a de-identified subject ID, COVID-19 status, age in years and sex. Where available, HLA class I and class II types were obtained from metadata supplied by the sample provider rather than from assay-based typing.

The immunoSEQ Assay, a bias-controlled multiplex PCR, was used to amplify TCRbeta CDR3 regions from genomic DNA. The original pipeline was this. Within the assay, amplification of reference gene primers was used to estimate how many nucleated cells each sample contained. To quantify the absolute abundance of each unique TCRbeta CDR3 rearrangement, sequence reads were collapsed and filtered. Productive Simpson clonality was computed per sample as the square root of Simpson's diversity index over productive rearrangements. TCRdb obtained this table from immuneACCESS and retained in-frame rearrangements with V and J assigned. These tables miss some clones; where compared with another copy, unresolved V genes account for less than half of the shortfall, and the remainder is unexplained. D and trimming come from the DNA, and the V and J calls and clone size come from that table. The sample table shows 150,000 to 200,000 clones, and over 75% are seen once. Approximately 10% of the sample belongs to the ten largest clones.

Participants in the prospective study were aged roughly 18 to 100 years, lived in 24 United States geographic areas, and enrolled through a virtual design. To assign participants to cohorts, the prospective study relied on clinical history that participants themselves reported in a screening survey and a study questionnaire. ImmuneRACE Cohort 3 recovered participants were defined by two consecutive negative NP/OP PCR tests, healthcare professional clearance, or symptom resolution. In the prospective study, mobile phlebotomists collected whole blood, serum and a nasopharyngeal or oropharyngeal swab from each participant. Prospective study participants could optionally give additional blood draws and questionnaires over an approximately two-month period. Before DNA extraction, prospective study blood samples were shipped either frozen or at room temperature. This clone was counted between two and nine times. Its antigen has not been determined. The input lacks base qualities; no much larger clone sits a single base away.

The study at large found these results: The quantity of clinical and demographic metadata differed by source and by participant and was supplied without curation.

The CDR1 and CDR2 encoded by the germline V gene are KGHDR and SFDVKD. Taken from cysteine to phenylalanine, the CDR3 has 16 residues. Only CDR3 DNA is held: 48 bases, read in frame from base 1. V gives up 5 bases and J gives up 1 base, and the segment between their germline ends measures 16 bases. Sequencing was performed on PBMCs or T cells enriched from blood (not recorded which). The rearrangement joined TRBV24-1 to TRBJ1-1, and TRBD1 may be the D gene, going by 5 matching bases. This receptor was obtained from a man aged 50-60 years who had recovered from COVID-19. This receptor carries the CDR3 CATSGPDYGANTEAFF. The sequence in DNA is TGTGCCACCAGTGGGCCCGATTATGGGGCGAACACTGAAGCTTTCTTT.